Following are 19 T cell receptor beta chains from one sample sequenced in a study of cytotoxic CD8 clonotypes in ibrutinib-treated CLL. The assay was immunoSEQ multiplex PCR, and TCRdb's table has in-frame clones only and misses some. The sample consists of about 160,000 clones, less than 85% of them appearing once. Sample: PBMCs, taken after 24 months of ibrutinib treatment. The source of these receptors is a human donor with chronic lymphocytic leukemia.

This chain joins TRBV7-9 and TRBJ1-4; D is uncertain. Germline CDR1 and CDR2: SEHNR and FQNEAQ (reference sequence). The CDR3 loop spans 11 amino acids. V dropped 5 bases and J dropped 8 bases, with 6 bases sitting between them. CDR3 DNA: TGTGCCAGCAGCCCCAGGGAAAAACTGTTTTTT. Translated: CASSPREKLFF.

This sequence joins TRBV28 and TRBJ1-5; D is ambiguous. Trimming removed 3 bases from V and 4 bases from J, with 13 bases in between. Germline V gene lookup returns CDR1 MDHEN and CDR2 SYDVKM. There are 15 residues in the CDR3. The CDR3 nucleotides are TGTGCCAGCAGTTTGTCCGGGATAATAAATCAGCCCCAGCATTTT. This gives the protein CASSLSGIINQPQHF.

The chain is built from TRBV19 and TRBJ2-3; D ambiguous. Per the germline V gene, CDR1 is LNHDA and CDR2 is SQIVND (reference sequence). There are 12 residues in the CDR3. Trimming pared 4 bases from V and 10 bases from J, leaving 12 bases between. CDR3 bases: TGTGCCAGTAGTACTGTATCTAACGCGCAGTATTTT. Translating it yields CASSTVSNAQYF.

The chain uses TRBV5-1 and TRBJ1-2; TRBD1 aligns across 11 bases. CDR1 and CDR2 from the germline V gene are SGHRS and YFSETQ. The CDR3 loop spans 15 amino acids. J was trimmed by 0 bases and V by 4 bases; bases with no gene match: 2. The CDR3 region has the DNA TGCGCCAGCAGCGGGGGACAGGGGGCTAACTATGGCTACACCTTC. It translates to CASSGGQGANYGYTF.

CDR3 amino acids: CAWTETGSYTDTQYF. CDR3 DNA sequence: TGTGCCTGGACCGAGACAGGGTCTTACACAGATACGCAGTATTTT. V and J are TRBV30 and TRBJ2-3; TRBD1 matches at 7 bases. Germline trimming cut 4 bases from V and 2 bases from J; bases unmatched to any gene: 9. This CDR3 contains 15 residues. Germline CDR1 is GTSNPN and CDR2 is SVGIG (reference sequence). The variable domain in full, with the rest retrieved from reference TRBV30 and TRBJ2-3, is SQTIHQWPATLVQPVGSPLSLECTVEGTSNPNLYWYRQAAGRGLQLLFYSVGIGQISSEVPQNLSASRPQDRQFILSSKKLLLSDSGFYLCAWTETGSYTDTQYFGPGTRLTVL.

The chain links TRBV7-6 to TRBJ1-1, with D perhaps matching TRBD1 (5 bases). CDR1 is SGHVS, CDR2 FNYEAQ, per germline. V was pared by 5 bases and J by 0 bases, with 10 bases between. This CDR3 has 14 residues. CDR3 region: CASSAGTVNTEAFF. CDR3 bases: TGTGCCAGCAGCGCAGGGACGGTGAACACTGAAGCTTTCTTT.

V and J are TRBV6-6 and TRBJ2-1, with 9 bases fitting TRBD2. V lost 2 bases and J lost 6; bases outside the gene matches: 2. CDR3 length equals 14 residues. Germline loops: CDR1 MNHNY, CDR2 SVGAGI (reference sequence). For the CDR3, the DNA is TGTGCCAGCAGTTACAGCGGGAGGCCCAATGAGCAGTTCTTC. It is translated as CASSYSGRPNEQFF.

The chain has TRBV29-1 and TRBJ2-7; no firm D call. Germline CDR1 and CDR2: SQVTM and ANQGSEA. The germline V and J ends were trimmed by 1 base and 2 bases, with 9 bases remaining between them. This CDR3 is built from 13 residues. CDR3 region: CSVEGAATYEQYF. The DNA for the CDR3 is TGCAGCGTTGAAGGGGCCGCAACCTACGAGCAGTACTTC.

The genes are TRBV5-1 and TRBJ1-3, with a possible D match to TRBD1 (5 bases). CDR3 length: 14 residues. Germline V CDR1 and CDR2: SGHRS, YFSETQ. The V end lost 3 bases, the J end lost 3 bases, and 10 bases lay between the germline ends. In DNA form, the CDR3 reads TGCGCCAGCAGCTCCCAGGGTATTGGAAACACCATATATTTT. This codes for CASSSQGIGNTIYF.

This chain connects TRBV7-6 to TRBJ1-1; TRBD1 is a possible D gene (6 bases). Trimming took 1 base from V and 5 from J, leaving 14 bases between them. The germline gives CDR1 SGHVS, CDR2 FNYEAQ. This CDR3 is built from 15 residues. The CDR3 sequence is CASSLDGGQGTEAFF. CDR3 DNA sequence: TGTGCCAGCAGCTTAGATGGAGGGCAGGGGACTGAAGCTTTCTTT.

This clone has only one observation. CDR3 DNA: TGTGCCAGCTCACCACCCCGGGCAGGGGGCACTGAAGCTTTCTTT. Its translation: CASSPPRAGGTEAFF. J is TRBJ1-1 and V is TRBV18, with 7 bases identical to TRBD1. CDR3 length: 15 residues. The germline CDR1 and CDR2 sequences are KGHSH and LQKENI. The trim removed 0 bases at V and 4 bases at J, leaving 5 bases unmatched.

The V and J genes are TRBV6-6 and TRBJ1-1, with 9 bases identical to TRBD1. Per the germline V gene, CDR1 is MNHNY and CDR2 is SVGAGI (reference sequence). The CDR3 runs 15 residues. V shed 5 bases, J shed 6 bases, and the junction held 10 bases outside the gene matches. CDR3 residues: CASSQGQGGIAEAFF. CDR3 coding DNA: TGTGCCAGCAGTCAGGGACAGGGTGGAATTGCTGAAGCTTTCTTT.

CDR3 bases: TGTGCCAGCAGTTACGATCTGGTAAGCCCGAGCGAGCAGTACTTC. It is translated as CASSYDLVSPSEQYF. This chain links TRBV6-6 with TRBJ2-7; no clear D. Germline V gene sequence: CDR1 MNHNY, CDR2 SVGAGI (reference sequence). The CDR3 has 15 residues. V was shortened by 2 bases and J by 6 bases, with 17 bases between the two germline ends.

The CDR3 sequence is CASNRQGSEKLFF. In nucleotides, the CDR3 is TGCGCCAGCAACCGACAGGGTTCTGAAAAACTGTTTTTT. The V and J genes are TRBV10-1 and TRBJ1-4; TRBD1 aligns across 7 bases. Germline values: CDR1 WNHNN, CDR2 SYGVQD (reference sequence). The CDR3 is made up of 13 amino acids. V lost 7 bases, J lost 7 bases, and 6 bases stayed unmatched.

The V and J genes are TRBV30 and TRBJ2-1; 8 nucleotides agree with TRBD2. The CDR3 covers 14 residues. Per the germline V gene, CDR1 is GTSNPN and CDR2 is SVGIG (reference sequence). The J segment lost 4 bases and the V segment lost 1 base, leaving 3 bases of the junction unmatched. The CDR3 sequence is CAWSGPSGYNEQFF. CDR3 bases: TGTGCCTGGAGTGGTCCTAGCGGGTACAATGAGCAGTTCTTC.

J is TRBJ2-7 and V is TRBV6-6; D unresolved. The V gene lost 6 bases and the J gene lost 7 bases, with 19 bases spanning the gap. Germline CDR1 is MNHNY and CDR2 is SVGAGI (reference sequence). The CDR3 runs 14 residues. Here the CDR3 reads CASRTFLGRQEQYF. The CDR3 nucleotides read TGTGCCAGCAGGACGTTCCTTGGGCGTCAAGAGCAGTACTTC.

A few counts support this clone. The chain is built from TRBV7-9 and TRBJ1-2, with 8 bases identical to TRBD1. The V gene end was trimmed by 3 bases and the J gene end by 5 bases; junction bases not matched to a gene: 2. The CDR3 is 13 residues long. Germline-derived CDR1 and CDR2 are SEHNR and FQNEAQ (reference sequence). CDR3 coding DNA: TGTGCCAGCAGCTTCACAGGGGGGTATGGCTACACCTTC. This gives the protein CASSFTGGYGYTF.

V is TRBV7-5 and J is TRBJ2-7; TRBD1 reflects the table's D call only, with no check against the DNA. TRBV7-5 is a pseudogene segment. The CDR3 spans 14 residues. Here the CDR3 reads CARSGSGARYEQYF. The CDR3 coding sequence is TGTGCCAGAAGCGGTAGTGGGGCTAGGTACGAGCAGTACTTC.

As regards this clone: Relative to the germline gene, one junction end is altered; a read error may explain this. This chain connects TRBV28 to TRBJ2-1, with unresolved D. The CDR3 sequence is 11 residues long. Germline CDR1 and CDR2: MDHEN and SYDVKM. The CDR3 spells CASSSFNEQFF. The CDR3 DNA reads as TGTGCCAGCAGTTCCTTCAATGAGCAGTTCTTC.